Each of the 18 T cell receptor beta chains below was sequenced from the same sample in a study of blood T cell repertoires in COVID-19. Method: immunoSEQ multiplex PCR; TCRdb's copy keeps in-frame clones and lacks some. In the table there are 200,000 to 250,000 clones, roughly nine tenths of which are singletons. Source material: peripheral blood. The receptors derive from a woman under 30 who had recovered from COVID-19.

Here the CDR3 DNA reads TGTGCCACCAGCGGTGAAGGACTAGCGGGAGTCCTTTTTTTAGAGACCCAGTACTTC. Translating gives CATSGEGLAGVLFLETQYF. The chain recombines TRBV15 with TRBJ2-5, with 13 positions matching TRBD2. Germline loops: CDR1 LNHNV, CDR2 YYDKDF (reference sequence). V lost 5 bases and J lost 4; bases outside the gene matches: 16. CDR3 length: 19 residues.

The chain recombines TRBV6-5 with TRBJ2-7, with TRBD2 matching 10 bases. There are 14 residues in the CDR3. CDR1 and CDR2 (germline): MNHEY, SVGAGI. Trimming removed 5 bases from V and 6 bases from J; junction bases left unmatched: 7. Here the CDR3 DNA reads TGTGCCAGCAGTCTGGGGACTAGCGTGGTCGAGCAGTACTTC. It yields the protein CASSLGTSVVEQYF.

The V call is TRBV4-2, the J call TRBJ2-1; no clear D gene. Between the trimmed V and J ends, which lost 2 bases and 0 bases, there was a span of 8 bases. This CDR3 region has 15 residues. CDR1 and CDR2 (germline): LGHNA, YNFKEQ. CDR3 DNA sequence: TGTGCCAGCAGCCAAAGGAGTAGCTCCTACAATGAGCAGTTCTTC. Translating gives CASSQRSSSYNEQFF.

The rearrangement joins TRBV14 to TRBJ1-6; TRBD1 matches at 10 bases. V was clipped by 4 bases and J by 7 bases; unmatched bases: 4. The germline V gene has CDR1 SGHDN and CDR2 FVKESK. The CDR3 spans 15 residues. This CDR3 reads CASSPRDRGNSPLHF. In DNA, the CDR3 is TGTGCCAGCAGCCCAAGGGACAGGGGAAATTCACCCCTCCACTTT.

DNA of the CDR3: TGCAGCGTCCCACTACCGTATATCTATGGCTACACCTTC. This encodes CSVPLPYIYGYTF. The V and J genes are TRBV29-1 and TRBJ1-2; D is undetermined. The CDR3 contains 13 residues. Germline V lookup: CDR1 SQVTM, CDR2 ANQGSEA. V was shortened by 6 bases and J by 4 bases, with 15 bases between the two germline ends.

This clone has just one count. This sequence joins TRBV2 and TRBJ1-1; D is uncertain. V shed 7 bases and J shed 1 base, with 13 bases lying between them. The CDR3 is 14 amino acids. Germline CDR1 reads SNHLY; CDR2 reads FYNNEI. The CDR3 bases are TGTGCCAGCATCGGGTTGGGAGAGAACACTGAAGCTTTCTTT. Translating gives CASIGLGENTEAFF.

The chain combines TRBV2 with TRBJ1-1; D gene unclear. The CDR3 is 15 residues long. Trimming pared 3 bases from V and 0 bases from J, leaving 11 bases between. Germline CDR1 reads SNHLY; CDR2 reads FYNNEI. CDR3 loop: CASSDGGRMNTEAFF. The CDR3 nucleotides read TGTGCCAGCAGTGATGGTGGCAGAATGAACACTGAAGCTTTCTTT.

V is TRBV6-2 or TRBV6-3 and J is TRBJ1-5; D is ambiguous. CDR1 is MNHEY, CDR2 SVGEGT, per germline. The V end lost 2 bases, the J end lost 3 bases, and 11 bases lay between the germline ends. This CDR3 comprises 15 residues. The chain's CDR3 is CASSYGEVVNQPQHF. The CDR3 bases are TGTGCCAGCAGTTACGGGGAGGTGGTCAATCAGCCCCAGCATTTT.

The chain uses TRBV11-2 and TRBJ1-1, with unresolved D. V gave up 1 base and J gave up 11 bases, with 8 bases separating them. This CDR3 is 11 amino acids long. Germline-derived CDR1 and CDR2 are SGHAT and FQNNGV. The CDR3 coding sequence is TGTGCCAGCAGCTTAGCCCTCTTTGCTTTCTTT. Protein product: CASSLALFAFF.

The V call is TRBV7-9, the J call TRBJ1-1; D gene unclear. This CDR3 is built from 15 residues. Trimming removed 5 bases at V and 1 base at J, with 14 bases between. Per the germline V gene, CDR1 is SEHNR and CDR2 is FQNEAQ (reference sequence). The CDR3 sequence is CASSVYRYPNTEAFF. The CDR3 DNA reads as TGTGCCAGCAGCGTCTACAGATACCCGAACACTGAAGCTTTCTTT.

This sequence joins TRBV11-2 and TRBJ1-3; D is uncertain. Germline CDR1 and CDR2: SGHAT and FQNNGV. V lost 1 base, J lost 0 bases, and 10 bases lay in between. This CDR3 contains 16 residues. DNA of the CDR3: TGTGCCAGCAGCTTAGTATTTGGAGGCTCTGGAAACACCATATATTTT. Translated: CASSLVFGGSGNTIYF.

V is TRBV9 and J is TRBJ2-1; no clear D gene. With 3 bases removed from V and 6 bases from J, the gap between germline ends came to 7 bases. This CDR3 is 12 amino acids long. The germline V gene encodes CDR1 SGDLS and CDR2 YYNGEE. The CDR3 loop reads CASSDNRNEQFF. CDR3 bases: TGTGCCAGCAGCGATAATCGCAATGAGCAGTTCTTC.

This rearrangement joins TRBV27 to TRBJ2-7, with TRBD1 identical over 8 bases. The germline V gene encodes CDR1 MNHEY and CDR2 SMNVEV (reference sequence). CDR3 length equals 13 residues. V trimming: 6 bases; J trimming: 2 bases; junction bases outside the gene matches: 3. The CDR3 protein is CASRRQGTYEQYF. The CDR3 DNA reads as TGTGCCAGCAGGAGACAGGGGACCTACGAGCAGTACTTC.

The rearrangement uses TRBV25-1 and TRBJ2-1, with 9 bases lining up with TRBD2. This CDR3 region has 16 residues. Unmatched junction bases numbered 4, after V lost 1 base and J lost 3 bases. Looked up from germline, CDR1 is MGHDK and CDR2 is SYGVNS. The CDR3 coding sequence is TGTGCCAGCAGTGAATCAGTAGCGGGAGACTACAATGAGCAGTTCTTC. Protein product: CASSESVAGDYNEQFF.

This chain uses TRBV18 with TRBJ1-3, with TRBD1 as a possible D gene (6 bases). Germline V gene lookup returns CDR1 KGHSH and CDR2 LQKENI. CDR3 length equals 15 residues. Between the trimmed V and J ends, which lost 6 bases and 0 bases, there was a span of 12 bases. The CDR3 coding sequence is TGTGCCAGCTCTTACGGACAGTTCTCTGGAAACACCATATATTTT. Its protein product is CASSYGQFSGNTIYF.

The rearrangement links TRBV7-2 to TRBJ2-3; 9 bases match TRBD1. This CDR3 has 16 amino acids. Unmatched junction bases numbered 10, after V lost 2 bases and J lost 7 bases. Germline V gene sequence: CDR1 SGHTA, CDR2 FQGNSA. CDR3 residues: CASSLPWDRVLHTQYF. CDR3 nucleotides: TGTGCCAGCAGCTTACCGTGGGACAGGGTTCTACATACGCAGTATTTT.

This sequence joins TRBV5-1 and TRBJ2-7; D not resolved. V lost 4 bases, J lost 3 bases, and 11 bases lay in between. In germline, CDR1 is SGHRS, CDR2 YFSETQ. The CDR3 has 13 residues. Here the CDR3 DNA reads TGCGCCAGCAGCCGAGCCGAATTCTACGAGCAGTACTTC. As protein: CASSRAEFYEQYF.

This chain joins TRBV10-1 and TRBJ1-1; 10 nucleotides line up with TRBD1. Germline V gene sequence: CDR1 WNHNN, CDR2 SYGVQD (reference sequence). The trim removed 4 bases at V and 8 bases at J, leaving 7 bases unmatched. The CDR3 runs to 14 residues. The CDR3 loop reads CASSGQGAEAEAFF. The CDR3 coding sequence is TGCGCCAGCAGTGGACAGGGGGCCGAGGCCGAAGCTTTCTTT.